In its sample, the clone carrying this T cell receptor (beta chain) was seen a few times. The data were taken from a study of human T cells and chemical hapten exposure. Study details: The upper back received 0.01% DPC by patch testing, with results read at 6 days.

Trimming took 0 bases from V and 0 from J, leaving 8 bases between them. CDR1 SGHRS and CDR2 YFSETQ come from the germline V gene. CDR3 length: 15 amino acids. MiXCR, applied by TCRdb to the RACE reads, yields one record per CDR3 protein. Among 270,000 or so distinct CDR3 sequences, just under 8% were seen once, and the ten largest hold more than 1%. The time point: pre-sensitization, week 0. The treatment was: therapeutic diphenylcyclopropenone sensitization with weekly scalp DPC. The genes are TRBV5-1 and TRBJ2-3; maybe TRBD2 (5 bases). This clonotype originated in a young man with alopecia areata. Some clones in this sample may be carry-over from other donors' samples. The sample was whole blood, taken in connection with sensitization to the hapten diphenylcyclopropenone (DPC). DNA of the CDR3: TGCGCCAGCAGCTTGGCACAGCGGAGCACAGATACGCAGTATTTT. It yields the protein CASSLAQRSTDTQYF.